Listed here are 27 T cell receptor beta chains from one sample, sequenced in a study of shared clonotypes between healthy human individuals (dated by TCRdb to about 2020). The receptor library was made with the immunoSEQ multiplex PCR assay. Imported from immuneACCESS, the table was reduced by TCRdb to in-frame sequences with V and J called. These copies leave out some clones; in studies compared against another copy, an unresolved V gene accounts for under half, and the cause of the remainder is not known. Recorded for this sample are around 1,100,000 clones; roughly 80% of them occurred a single time. Together, the top ten hold more than 0.85% of the sample. Sequencing was carried out using memory CD4+ T cells from PBMCs. The sample's cell subset or site label, decoded: CD45RA-negative fraction. These receptors were obtained from a man between 18 and 35 years old in good health. Some clones in this sample may be carry-over from other donors' samples.

This chain joins TRBV30 and TRBJ2-7; D uncertain. V was trimmed by 1 base and J by 7 bases, leaving 11 bases between them. Per germline, CDR1 GTSNPN and CDR2 SVGIG (reference sequence). This CDR3 contains 12 residues. CDR3 sequence reads: CAWSAPVGEQYF. The CDR3 nucleotides read TGTGCCTGGAGTGCTCCGGTAGGTGAGCAGTACTTC.

Of note for this clone: The sample has other DNA sequences that encode this CDR3 too. CDR3 DNA sequence: TGTGCCAGCAGTGAATCTAGCGGGAGTTACAATGAGCAGTTCTTC. Amino acids: CASSESSGSYNEQFF. The chain has TRBV6-1 and TRBJ2-1, with 10 nucleotides matching TRBD2. The germline V gene encodes CDR1 MNHNS and CDR2 SASEGT. The CDR3 consists of 15 residues. V shed 2 bases, J shed 4 bases, and the junction held 2 bases outside the gene matches.

The rearrangement links TRBV18 to TRBJ1-1; TRBD1 might be the D (6 bases). V lost 3 bases to trimming and J lost 8 bases, with 13 bases between them. This CDR3 has 13 amino acids. CDR1 KGHSH and CDR2 LQKENI come from the germline V gene. Here the CDR3 reads CASSPSGQLEAFF. In nucleotides, the CDR3 is TGTGCCAGCTCACCCTCCGGACAGTTAGAAGCTTTCTTT.

Here the CDR3 reads CASRKWTSGTPGANVLTF. The CDR3 region has the DNA TGTGCCAGCAGAAAATGGACTAGCGGGACCCCTGGGGCCAACGTCCTGACTTTC. The gene calls are TRBV25-1 and TRBJ2-6; TRBD2 aligns across 12 bases. The CDR3 covers 18 residues. J lost 2 bases, V lost 6 bases, and 8 bases had no gene match. Germline CDR1 MGHDK, CDR2 SYGVNS.

V is TRBV4-3 and J is TRBJ2-1; 7 positions agree with TRBD2. V lost 4 bases, J lost 8 bases, and 17 bases stayed unmatched. Germline CDR1 LGHNA, CDR2 YSLEER. The CDR3 is made up of 17 amino acids. In DNA, the CDR3 is TGCGCCAGCAGCCGAGGCGGGGGAGCGCAATGGGGGGATGAGCAGTTCTTC. It is translated as CASSRGGGAQWGDEQFF.

J is TRBJ2-3 and V is TRBV9; D gene uncertain. The CDR3 has 12 residues. V lost 2 bases and J 10 bases, leaving 11 bases between the germline ends. Looked up from germline, CDR1 is SGDLS and CDR2 is YYNGEE. The CDR3 DNA reads as TGTGCCAGCAGCGTTGGGGTAAGAGCGCAGTATTTT. This encodes CASSVGVRAQYF.

The chain links TRBV14 to TRBJ1-4; D remains ambiguous. The germline gives CDR1 SGHDN, CDR2 FVKESK. V lost 0 bases and J 5 bases, leaving 22 bases between the germline ends. This CDR3 has 19 residues. The CDR3 DNA reads as TGTGCCAGCAGCCAAGATTTTATGTCTGTGGCAGTCAGAAATGAAAAACTGTTTTTT. Amino acids: CASSQDFMSVAVRNEKLFF.

This chain links TRBV28 with TRBJ1-4; the D gene is possibly TRBD1 (6 bases). The CDR3 is made up of 19 amino acids. Germline V lookup: CDR1 MDHEN, CDR2 SYDVKM. V was shortened by 5 bases and J by 0 bases, with 22 bases between the two germline ends. The CDR3 DNA is TGTGCCAGCAGTAGGTACCGGGACAATATCCGACCAACTAATGAAAAACTGTTTTTT. It translates to CASSRYRDNIRPTNEKLFF.

V usage is TRBV11-3 and J usage is TRBJ2-1; 8 nucleotides line up with TRBD1. V dropped 2 bases and J dropped 6; count of bases not matched to a gene: 3. The germline V gene encodes CDR1 SGHNT and CDR2 YENEEA. CDR3 length: 14 amino acids. CDR3 DNA sequence: TGTGCCAGCAGCTTACACAGGGGGAGCAATGAGCAGTTCTTC. This encodes CASSLHRGSNEQFF.

The V call is TRBV5-5, the J call TRBJ2-2; TRBD1 aligns across 8 bases. Per the germline V gene, CDR1 is SGHKS and CDR2 is YYEKEE (reference sequence). The trim removed 4 bases at V and 5 bases at J, leaving 7 bases unmatched. The CDR3 loop spans 15 amino acids. CDR3 amino acids: CASSGQGFWTGELFF. CDR3 coding DNA: TGTGCCAGCAGCGGACAGGGTTTTTGGACCGGGGAGCTGTTTTTT.

This chain uses TRBV6-1 with TRBJ2-7; 9 positions match TRBD2. CDR3 size: 14 residues. Germline loops: CDR1 MNHNS, CDR2 SASEGT. V dropped 6 bases and J dropped 0; count of bases not matched to a gene: 3. The CDR3 is CASRRLADSYEQYF. For the CDR3, the DNA is TGTGCCAGCAGGCGACTAGCGGACTCCTACGAGCAGTACTTC.

The rearrangement joins TRBV6-6 to TRBJ1-1; a possible D gene is TRBD1 (6 bases). The CDR3 extends over 14 amino acids. The V gene's germline CDR1 is MNHNY and CDR2 SVGAGI (reference sequence). V was shortened by 5 bases and J by 4 bases, with 14 bases between the two germline ends. The CDR3 is CASSPDRLSTEAFF. The CDR3 region has the DNA TGTGCCAGCAGTCCGGACAGATTGAGCACTGAAGCTTTCTTT.

The rearrangement uses TRBV28 and TRBJ1-2; perhaps TRBD1 as D (5 bases). From germline, CDR1 is MDHEN and CDR2 SYDVKM. The CDR3 has 15 amino acids. V was shortened by 7 bases and J by 4 bases, with 19 bases between the two germline ends. CDR3 DNA sequence: TGTGCCAGCAAGAATACCGGGACGGGAAGCTATGGCTACACCTTC. Protein product: CASKNTGTGSYGYTF.

This clone has a count of ten or more. Within the sample, other DNA sequences also encode this same CDR3. V gene TRBV11-2 combines with J gene TRBJ2-2; TRBD1 is a possible D gene (6 bases). Trimming took 3 bases from V and 6 from J, leaving 17 bases between them. This CDR3 contains 16 residues. The germline V gene encodes CDR1 SGHAT and CDR2 FQNNGV. CDR3 DNA: TGTGCCAGCAGCTTCACACCAACAGGGTCGGCCGGGGAGCTGTTTTTT. Encoded protein: CASSFTPTGSAGELFF.

The CDR3 region has the DNA TGCGCCAGCAGCCGACTAGCGGGAGACGGTGAGCAGTTCTTC. Amino acid sequence: CASSRLAGDGEQFF. The chain is built from TRBV10-1 and TRBJ2-1, with TRBD2 identical over 12 bases. Germline CDR1 WNHNN, CDR2 SYGVQD (reference sequence). The CDR3 runs 14 residues. V lost 6 bases to trimming and J lost 9 bases; unmatched junction nucleotides: 6.

This clone was counted once. V gene TRBV28 combines with J gene TRBJ2-7; 7 bases map to TRBD1. The CDR3 contains 14 residues. Germline assignment: CDR1 MDHEN and CDR2 SYDVKM. V lost 8 bases, J lost 2 bases, and 9 bases stayed unmatched. The CDR3 reads CASYSTGRPYEQYF. The DNA for the CDR3 is TGTGCCAGCTATTCGACAGGGCGGCCCTACGAGCAGTACTTC.

The rearrangement joins TRBV7-3 to TRBJ2-3, with D possibly being TRBD1 or TRBD2 (6 bases each). Germline assignment: CDR1 SGHTA and CDR2 FQGTGA. The CDR3 has 16 amino acids. Deletions cut 4 bases from V and 10 bases from J, with 24 bases between. This CDR3 reads CASSSAGSPNAGAQYF. The CDR3 DNA sequence: TGTGCCAGCAGCTCGGCCGGGAGTCCCAACGCAGGGGCGCAGTATTTT.

The chain combines TRBV28 with TRBJ2-7, with 10 bases matching TRBD1. Germline values: CDR1 MDHEN, CDR2 SYDVKM. The CDR3 contains 15 residues. V lost 3 bases, J lost 2 bases, and 4 bases stayed unmatched. The CDR3, as DNA: TGTGCCAGCAGTTTTGGGGGGACAGGGGCCTACGAGCAGTACTTC. Its protein is CASSFGGTGAYEQYF.

This clone was recorded only once. The chain employs TRBV15 and TRBJ1-3, with a weak D call TRBD1 (6 bases). The CDR3 extends over 15 amino acids. The V end was cut by 1 base, the J end by 0 bases, with 7 bases between. The germline CDR1 and CDR2 sequences are LNHNV and YYDKDF (reference sequence). Written as DNA, the CDR3 is TGTGCCACCAGCAGAGGAGGGGGCTCTGGAAACACCATATATTTT. Translated, it gives CATSRGGGSGNTIYF.

This chain uses TRBV5-1 with TRBJ2-3, with D possibly matching TRBD1 (6 bases). With 6 bases removed from V and 0 bases from J, the gap between germline ends came to 11 bases. The CDR3 length is 14 residues. Per germline, CDR1 SGHRS and CDR2 YFSETQ. DNA of the CDR3: TGCGCCAGCACCCAGGGGCCTAGCACAGATACGCAGTATTTT. This gives the protein CASTQGPSTDTQYF.

CDR3 sequence (DNA): TGCGCCAGCAGCCCGGTCTCTGGGGCCAACGTCCTGACTTTC. Its translation is CASSPVSGANVLTF. The chain is built from TRBV10-1 and TRBJ2-6; D not resolved. CDR1 is WNHNN, CDR2 SYGVQD, per germline (reference sequence). CDR3 size: 14 residues. Trimming took 6 bases from V and 0 from J, leaving 6 bases between them.

V usage is TRBV2 and J usage is TRBJ2-3; 8 bases are shared with TRBD1. The germline V gene has CDR1 SNHLY and CDR2 FYNNEI. Trimming cost V 4 bases and J 0 bases; bases outside gene matches: 3. There are 15 residues in the CDR3. The CDR3 DNA sequence: TGTGCCAGCAGTGGACAGGGGCTTAGCACAGATACGCAGTATTTT. Translating it yields CASSGQGLSTDTQYF.

This chain joins TRBV25-1 and TRBJ2-1; TRBD2 matches 7 bases. V lost 1 base, J lost 9 bases, and 6 bases stayed unmatched. CDR3 length: 14 amino acids. The germline CDR1 and CDR2 sequences are MGHDK and SYGVNS. The CDR3 DNA follows: TGTGCCAGCAGTGAATGGGGAGGGGTGATTGAGCAGTTCTTC. Protein sequence: CASSEWGGVIEQFF.

The gene calls are TRBV5-1 and TRBJ1-1, with a tentative D call TRBD1 (5 bases). From germline, CDR1 is SGHRS and CDR2 YFSETQ. Trimming left V 4 bases short and J 0 bases short, with 22 bases between. The CDR3 length is 18 residues. DNA of the CDR3: TGCGCCAGCAGCCGCGACGTGGGACTCCATGGGGTGAACACTGAAGCTTTCTTT. It codes for CASSRDVGLHGVNTEAFF.

The gene calls are TRBV4-1 and TRBJ2-4, with 8 positions matching TRBD1. Per germline, CDR1 MGHRA and CDR2 YSYEKL. V trimming: 4 bases; J trimming: 9 bases; junction bases outside the gene matches: 11. CDR3 length: 15 residues. This chain's CDR3 is CASSRSTGDEGIQYF. The CDR3 bases are TGCGCCAGCAGCCGCTCGACAGGGGACGAGGGCATTCAGTACTTC.

The chain carries TRBV25-1 and TRBJ2-5, with 10 bases that match TRBD1. This CDR3 spans 16 amino acids. The trim removed 4 bases at V and 5 bases at J, leaving 10 bases unmatched. In germline, CDR1 is MGHDK, CDR2 SYGVNS. CDR3 DNA: TGTGCCAGCAGTGGTTGGACAGGGGGAGCAGGGGAGACCCAGTACTTC. This translates into CASSGWTGGAGETQYF.

V gene TRBV6-6 combines with J gene TRBJ1-2, with 7 positions matching TRBD1. Trimming cost V 5 bases and J 2 bases; bases outside gene matches: 5. Germline V lookup: CDR1 MNHNY, CDR2 SVGAGI (reference sequence). The CDR3 is 14 residues long. CDR3 DNA sequence: TGTGCCAGCAGTCAATCCAGGGGGAACTATGGCTACACCTTC. Amino acid sequence: CASSQSRGNYGYTF.